This entry is about one TCR beta chain. What it recognizes is unknown. The primer mix had 60 Vbeta and 13 Jbeta primers. Original analysis: Roughly 10 million shared chains were among about 80 million unique TCR beta chains counted in a later analysis. Assay used: immunoSEQ multiplex PCR; TCRdb lists only in-frame clones, some missing. The V and J calls and clone size are taken from that table; D and trimming were inferred from the DNA. This table lists 180,000 or so clones. The sample originates from a study of cytomegalovirus exposure and HLA in healthy donors. Notes on the study in general: Immune exposure was documented only through CMV serostatus. As a later analysis revealed, the rate of TCR association differed by HLA locus, with DRB1 most and HLA-C fewest. The dataset shows that most TCR sequences were rare, while some public TCRs occurred in many donors.

This CDR3 spans 12 amino acids. Germline values: CDR1 SQVTM, CDR2 ANQGSEA. Trimming cost V 6 bases and J 4 bases, with 7 bases left between them. The chain has TRBV29-1 and TRBJ2-6; D remains ambiguous. Source material: PBMCs. This clonotype was obtained from a woman between 18 and 30 years old in good health and CMV-seropositive. In DNA, the CDR3 is TGCAGCGTAGTACAGGGGGCCAACGTCCTGACTTTC. This translates into CSVVQGANVLTF.